These 7 T cell receptor beta chains were sequenced from one sample in a study of shared clonotypes between healthy human individuals. Libraries were prepared by immunoSEQ multiplex PCR; TCRdb keeps only in-frame clonotypes and omits some of them. The sample has 550,000 to 800,000 clones, about 92% seen once. Material for sequencing was memory CD8+ T cells from PBMCs. Subset in this sample: CD45RO+ cells pooled with CCR7-negative TemRA cells. Receptors were obtained from a man aged 18 to 35 in good health. Some clones in this sample may be carry-over from other donors' samples.

The chain is built from TRBV4-1 and TRBJ2-3, with D tentatively TRBD2 (6 bases). There are 15 residues in the CDR3. Deletions cut 7 bases from V and 1 base from J, with 15 bases between. CDR1 and CDR2 (germline): MGHRA, YSYEKL. This CDR3 reads CASTLRDSGTDTQYF. The CDR3 DNA sequence: TGCGCCAGCACCCTCAGGGACTCCGGCACAGATACGCAGTATTTT.

A note on this clone: Other nucleotide sequences in the sample specify the same CDR3. The chain combines TRBV5-1 with TRBJ2-7; 7 nucleotides agree with TRBD2. This CDR3 has 14 amino acids. Trimming took 3 bases from V and 0 from J; bases not matched to a gene: 3. CDR1 and CDR2 (germline): SGHRS, YFSETQ. CDR3 bases: TGCGCCAGCAGCTGGGGCGGGAGCTCCTACGAGCAGTACTTC. This encodes CASSWGGSSYEQYF. The full variable domain, with the rest looked up from reference TRBV5-1 and TRBJ2-7, is KAGVTQTPRYLIKTRGQQVTLSCSPISGHRSVSWYQQTPGQGLQFLFEYFSETQRNKGNFPGRFSGRQFSNSRSEMNVSTLELGDSALYLCASSWGGSSYEQYFGPGTRLTVT.

The gene calls are TRBV4-2 and TRBJ2-7, with D possibly matching TRBD1 (6 bases). There are 16 residues in the CDR3. The germline V gene has CDR1 LGHNA and CDR2 YNFKEQ. V lost 0 bases and J lost 6, with 18 bases in between. The CDR3 region has the DNA TGTGCCAGCAGCCAAGATCAGGGGACACGCTTTAGCGAGCAGTACTTC. It is translated as CASSQDQGTRFSEQYF.

V is TRBV6-1 and J is TRBJ2-7, with D possibly being TRBD2 (6 bases). Trimming cost V 7 bases and J 2 bases, with 12 bases left between them. CDR3 length: 13 residues. CDR1 is MNHNS, CDR2 SASEGT, per germline. This CDR3 reads CASTGARAYEQYF. The CDR3 DNA follows: TGTGCCAGCACGGGAGCACGAGCCTACGAGCAGTACTTC.

The chain uses TRBV5-4 and TRBJ1-2; TRBD1 agrees at 8 bases. Germline values: CDR1 SGHNT, CDR2 YYREEE (reference sequence). This CDR3 is built from 15 residues. The V gene end was trimmed by 0 bases and the J gene end by 4 bases; junction bases not matched to a gene: 5. The CDR3 sequence: CASSLVQGDTYGYTF. The CDR3 DNA is TGTGCCAGCAGCTTGGTACAGGGGGACACCTATGGCTACACCTTC. Full variable domain (rest looked up from reference TRBV5-4 and TRBJ1-2): ETGVTQSPTHLIKTRGQQVTLRCSSQSGHNTVSWYQQALGQGPQFIFQYYREEENGRGNFPPRFSGLQFPNYSSELNVNALELDDSALYLCASSLVQGDTYGYTFGSGTRLTVV.

The chain has TRBV14 and TRBJ2-3, with 7 bases that match TRBD2. Germline values: CDR1 SGHDN, CDR2 FVKESK. V was clipped by 0 bases and J by 0 bases; unmatched bases: 6. There are 17 residues in the CDR3. The DNA for the CDR3 is TGTGCCAGCAGCCAAGATTGCGAGACTAGCAGCACAGATACGCAGTATTTT. This codes for CASSQDCETSSTDTQYF.

The gene calls are TRBV5-4 and TRBJ2-2, with D unresolved. The CDR3 loop spans 15 amino acids. The germline V and J ends were trimmed by 2 bases and 6 bases, with 14 bases remaining between them. Germline loops: CDR1 SGHNT, CDR2 YYREEE (reference sequence). DNA of the CDR3: TGTGCCAGCAGCTTTTTGTCTGATAGGGCCGGGGAGCTGTTTTTT. Translated, it gives CASSFLSDRAGELFF. The full variable domain, completed using reference TRBV5-4 and TRBJ2-2, is ETGVTQSPTHLIKTRGQQVTLRCSSQSGHNTVSWYQQALGQGPQFIFQYYREEENGRGNFPPRFSGLQFPNYSSELNVNALELDDSALYLCASSFLSDRAGELFFGEGSRLTVL.